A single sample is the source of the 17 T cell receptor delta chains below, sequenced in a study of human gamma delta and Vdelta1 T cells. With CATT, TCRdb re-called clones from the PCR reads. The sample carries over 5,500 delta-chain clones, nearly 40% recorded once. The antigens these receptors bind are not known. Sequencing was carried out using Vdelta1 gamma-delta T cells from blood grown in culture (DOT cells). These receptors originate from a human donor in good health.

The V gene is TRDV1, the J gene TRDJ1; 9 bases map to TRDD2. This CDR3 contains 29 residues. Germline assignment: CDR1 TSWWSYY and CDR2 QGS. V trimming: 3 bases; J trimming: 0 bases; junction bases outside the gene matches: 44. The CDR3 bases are TGTGCTCTTGGGGAGGGCCTTCCTACGAGAATCTTGGGGGAACAAGGAAACGTAAATTGGGTAAGGCACACCGATAAACTCATCTTT. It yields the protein CALGEGLPTRILGEQGNVNWVRHTDKLIF.

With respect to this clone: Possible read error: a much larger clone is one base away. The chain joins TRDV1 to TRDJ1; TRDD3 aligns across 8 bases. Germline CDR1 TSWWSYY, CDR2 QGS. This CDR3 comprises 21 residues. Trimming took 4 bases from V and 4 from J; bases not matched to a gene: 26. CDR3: CALGGFNPQSVLGGADDKLIF. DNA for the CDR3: TGTGCTCTTGGGGGCTTCAATCCCCAATCCGTACTGGGGGGTGCGGACGATAAACTCATCTTT.

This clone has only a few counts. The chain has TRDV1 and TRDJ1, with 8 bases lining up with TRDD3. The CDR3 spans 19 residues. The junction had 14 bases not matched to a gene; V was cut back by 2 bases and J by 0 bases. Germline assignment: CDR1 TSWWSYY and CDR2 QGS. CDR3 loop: CALGERPTGGTTYTDKLIF. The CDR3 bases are TGTGCTCTTGGGGAAAGGCCTACTGGGGGGACAACGTACACCGATAAACTCATCTTT.

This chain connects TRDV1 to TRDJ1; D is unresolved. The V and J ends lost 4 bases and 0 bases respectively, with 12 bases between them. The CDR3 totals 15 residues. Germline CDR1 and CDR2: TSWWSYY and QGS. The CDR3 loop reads CALGAQLVYTDKLIF. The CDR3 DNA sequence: TGTGCTCTTGGGGCCCAATTGGTGTACACCGATAAACTCATCTTT.

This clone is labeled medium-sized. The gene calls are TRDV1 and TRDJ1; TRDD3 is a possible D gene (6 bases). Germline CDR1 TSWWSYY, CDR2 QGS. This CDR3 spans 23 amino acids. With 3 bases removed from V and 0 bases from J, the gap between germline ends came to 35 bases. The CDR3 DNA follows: TGTGCTCTTGGGGACCAAGCCCCCCCCAGCCGTACTGGGAATGGGCAGTACACCGATAAACTCATCTTT. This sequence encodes CALGDQAPPSRTGNGQYTDKLIF.

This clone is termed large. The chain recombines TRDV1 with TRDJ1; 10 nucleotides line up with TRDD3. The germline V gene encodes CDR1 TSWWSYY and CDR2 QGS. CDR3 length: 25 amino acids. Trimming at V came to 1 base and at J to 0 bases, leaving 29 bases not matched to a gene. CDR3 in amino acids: CALGEHHFLFPTLLGDEGNTDKLIF. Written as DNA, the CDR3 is TGTGCTCTTGGGGAACACCATTTCCTTTTTCCGACCTTACTGGGGGATGAGGGGAACACCGATAAACTCATCTTT.

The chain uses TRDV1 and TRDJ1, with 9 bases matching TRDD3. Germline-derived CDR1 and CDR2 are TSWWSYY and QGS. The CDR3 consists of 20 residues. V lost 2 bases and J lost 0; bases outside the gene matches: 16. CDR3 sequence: CALGEDNGRGGYLYTDKLIF. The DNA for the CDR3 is TGTGCTCTTGGGGAAGACAACGGAAGAGGGGGATACCTGTACACCGATAAACTCATCTTT.

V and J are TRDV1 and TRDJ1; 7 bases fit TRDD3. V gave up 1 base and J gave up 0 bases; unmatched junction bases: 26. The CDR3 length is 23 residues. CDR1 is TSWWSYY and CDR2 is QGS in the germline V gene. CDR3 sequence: CALGERGALHVLGVGYDTDKLIF. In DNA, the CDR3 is TGTGCTCTTGGGGAACGGGGGGCCCTTCATGTTTTAGGAGTCGGATACGACACCGATAAACTCATCTTT.

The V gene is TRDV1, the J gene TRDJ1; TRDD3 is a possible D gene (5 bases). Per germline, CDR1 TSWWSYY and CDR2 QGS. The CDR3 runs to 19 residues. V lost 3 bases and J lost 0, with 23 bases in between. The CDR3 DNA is TGTGCTCTTGGGGAGCTTGGGGTGTCCAGGGGGTTCTACACCGATAAACTCATCTTT. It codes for CALGELGVSRGFYTDKLIF.

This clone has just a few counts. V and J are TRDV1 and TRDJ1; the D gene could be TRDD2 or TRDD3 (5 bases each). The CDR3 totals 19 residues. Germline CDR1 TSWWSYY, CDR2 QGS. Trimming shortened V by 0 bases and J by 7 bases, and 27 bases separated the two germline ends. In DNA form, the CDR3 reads TGTGCTCTTGGGGAACTTCGCGCCGGTCATCCTTCGTCTGGGAGTAAACTCATCTTT. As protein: CALGELRAGHPSSGSKLIF.

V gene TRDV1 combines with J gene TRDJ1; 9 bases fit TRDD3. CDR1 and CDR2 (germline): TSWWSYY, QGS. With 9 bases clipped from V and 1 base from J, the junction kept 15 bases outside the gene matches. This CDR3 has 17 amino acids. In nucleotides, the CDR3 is TGTGCTCTAAAATCTACGTGGGGGATAGGTTCCACCGATAAACTCATCTTT. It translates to CALKSTWGIGSTDKLIF.

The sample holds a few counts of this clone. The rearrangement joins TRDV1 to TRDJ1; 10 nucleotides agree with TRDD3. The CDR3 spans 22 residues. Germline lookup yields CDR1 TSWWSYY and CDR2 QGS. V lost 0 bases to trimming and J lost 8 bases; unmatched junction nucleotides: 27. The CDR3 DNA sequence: TGTGCTCTTGGGGAACTTTTTTCAATTCCTACGTGGGGACTGGGGGGATACGCAAAACTCATCTTT. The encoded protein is CALGELFSIPTWGLGGYAKLIF.

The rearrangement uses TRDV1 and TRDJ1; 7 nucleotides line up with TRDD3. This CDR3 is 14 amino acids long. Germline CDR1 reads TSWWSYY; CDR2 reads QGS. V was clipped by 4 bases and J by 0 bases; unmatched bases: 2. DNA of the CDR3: TGTGCTCTTGGGGGAACTGGGGACACCGATAAACTCATCTTT. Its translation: CALGGTGDTDKLIF.

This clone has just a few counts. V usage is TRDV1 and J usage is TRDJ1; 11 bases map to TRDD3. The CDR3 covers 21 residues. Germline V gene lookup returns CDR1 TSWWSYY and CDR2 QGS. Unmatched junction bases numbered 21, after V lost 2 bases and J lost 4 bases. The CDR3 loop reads CALGEKEVANWGIIGGDKLIF. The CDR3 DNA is TGTGCTCTTGGGGAAAAGGAGGTAGCGAACTGGGGGATAATCGGAGGCGATAAACTCATCTTT.

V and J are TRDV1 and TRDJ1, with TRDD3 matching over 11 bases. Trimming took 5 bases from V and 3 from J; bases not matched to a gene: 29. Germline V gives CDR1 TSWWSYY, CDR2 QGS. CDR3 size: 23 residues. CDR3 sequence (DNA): TGTGCTCTTGGGACCCTAGTCGTGTTAAAAGCTGGTGGGGGATACGAAGTGTCCGATAAACTCATCTTT. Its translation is CALGTLVVLKAGGGYEVSDKLIF.

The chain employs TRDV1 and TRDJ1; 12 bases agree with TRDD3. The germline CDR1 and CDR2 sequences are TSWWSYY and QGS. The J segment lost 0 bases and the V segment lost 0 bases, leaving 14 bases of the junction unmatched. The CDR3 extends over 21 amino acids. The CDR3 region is CALGELPARYWGIQDTDKLIF. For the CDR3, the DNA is TGTGCTCTTGGGGAACTACCTGCCCGCTACTGGGGGATACAAGACACCGATAAACTCATCTTT.

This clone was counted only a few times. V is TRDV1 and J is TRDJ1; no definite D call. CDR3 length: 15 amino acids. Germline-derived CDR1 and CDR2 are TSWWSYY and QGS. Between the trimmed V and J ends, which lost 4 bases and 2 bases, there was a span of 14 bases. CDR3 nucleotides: TGTGCTCTTGGGGCCGTCCCACTGTCGACCGATAAACTCATCTTT. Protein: CALGAVPLSTDKLIF.